One T cell receptor beta chain is described in this entry. As yet, its antigen is unknown. This record belongs to a study of PD-L1 blockade in urothelial cancer. Turning to the study itself: Atezolizumab was started by patients in the mid-2010s at 1,200 mg intravenously every 3 weeks. Samples came from 3 weeks, at the second dose, and 6 weeks into treatment. Whole-study results and caveats: Survival was better when pretreatment blood TCR clonality fell below the median.

Clones were read by immunoSEQ multiplex PCR, and TCRdb kept only the in-frame ones, dropping some. The sample holds tens of thousands of clones, about nine tenths seen once. The germline V gene has CDR1 MNHNS and CDR2 SASEGT. The CDR3 loop spans 13 amino acids. V gave up 4 bases and J gave up 1 base, with 7 bases separating them. The TCR originated in a woman aged 70-85 years with urothelial cancer. The J gene is TRBJ1-1, the V gene TRBV6-1; D gene uncertain. The sequencing used PBMCs, collected around atezolizumab (anti-PD-L1) treatment. The chain's CDR3 is CASSVGPNTEAFF. The CDR3, as DNA: TGTGCCAGCAGTGTGGGCCCGAACACTGAAGCTTTCTTT.